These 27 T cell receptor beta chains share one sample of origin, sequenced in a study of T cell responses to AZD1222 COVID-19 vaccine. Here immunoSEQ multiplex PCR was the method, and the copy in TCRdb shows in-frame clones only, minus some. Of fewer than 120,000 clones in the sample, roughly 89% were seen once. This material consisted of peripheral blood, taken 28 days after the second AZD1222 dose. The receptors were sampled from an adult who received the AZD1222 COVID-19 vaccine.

The CDR3 spells CASSLDVAWGSYNEQFF. Written as DNA, the CDR3 is TGCGCCAGCAGCTTGGATGTCGCTTGGGGCTCCTACAATGAGCAGTTCTTC. The chain is built from TRBV5-1 and TRBJ2-1, with no clear D. The CDR3 totals 17 residues. The germline V and J ends were trimmed by 0 bases and 0 bases, with 13 bases remaining between them. Germline V gene sequence: CDR1 SGHRS, CDR2 YFSETQ. Based on the CDR3 plus reference TRBV5-1 and TRBJ2-1, the full variable domain is KAGVTQTPRYLIKTRGQQVTLSCSPISGHRSVSWYQQTPGQGLQFLFEYFSETQRNKGNFPGRFSGRQFSNSRSEMNVSTLELGDSALYLCASSLDVAWGSYNEQFFGPGTRLTVL.

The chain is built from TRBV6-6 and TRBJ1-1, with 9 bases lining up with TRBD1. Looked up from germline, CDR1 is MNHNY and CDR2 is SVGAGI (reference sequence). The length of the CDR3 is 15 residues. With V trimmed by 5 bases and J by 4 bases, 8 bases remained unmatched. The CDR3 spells CASSHHRGQGTEAFF. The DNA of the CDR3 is TGTGCCAGCAGTCACCACAGGGGGCAGGGCACTGAAGCTTTCTTT.

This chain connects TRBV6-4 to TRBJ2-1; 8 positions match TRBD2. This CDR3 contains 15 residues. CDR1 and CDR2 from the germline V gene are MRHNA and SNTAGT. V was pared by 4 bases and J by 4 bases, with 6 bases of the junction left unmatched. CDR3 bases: TGTGCCAGCAGTGCCATAGCGGGGAATTACAATGAGCAGTTCTTC. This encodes CASSAIAGNYNEQFF.

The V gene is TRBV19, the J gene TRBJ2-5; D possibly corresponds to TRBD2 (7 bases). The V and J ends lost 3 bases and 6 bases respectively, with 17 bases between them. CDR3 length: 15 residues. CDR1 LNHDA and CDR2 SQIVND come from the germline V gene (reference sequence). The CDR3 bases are TGTGCCAGTAGTATCGTTCTCATCGGGGGGCAGACCCAGTACTTC. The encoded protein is CASSIVLIGGQTQYF.

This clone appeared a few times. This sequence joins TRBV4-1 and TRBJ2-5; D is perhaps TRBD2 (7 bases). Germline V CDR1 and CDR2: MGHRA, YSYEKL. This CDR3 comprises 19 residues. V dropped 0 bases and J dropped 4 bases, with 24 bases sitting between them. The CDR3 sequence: CASSQDQSRATGRGETQYF. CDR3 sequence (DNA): TGCGCCAGCAGCCAAGATCAGTCCCGGGCTACAGGGAGGGGAGAGACCCAGTACTTC.

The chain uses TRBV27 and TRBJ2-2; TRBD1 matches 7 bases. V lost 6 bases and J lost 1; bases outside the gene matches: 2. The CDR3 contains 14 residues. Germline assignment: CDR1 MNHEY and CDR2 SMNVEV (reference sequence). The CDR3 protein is CASRWDRNTGELFF. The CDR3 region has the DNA TGTGCCAGCAGGTGGGACAGGAACACCGGGGAGCTGTTTTTT.

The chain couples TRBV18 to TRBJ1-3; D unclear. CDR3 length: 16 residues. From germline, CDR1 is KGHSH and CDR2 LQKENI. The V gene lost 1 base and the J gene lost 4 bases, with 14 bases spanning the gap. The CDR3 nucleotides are TGTGCCAGCTCACCACTCACGGAGCTCCAAGGAAACACCATATATTTT. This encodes CASSPLTELQGNTIYF.

The CDR3 DNA reads TGTGCCACCGGACGGGTTCACTACGAGCAGTACTTC. Its protein product is CATGRVHYEQYF. The chain joins TRBV27 to TRBJ2-7; D ambiguous. CDR1 is MNHEY and CDR2 is SMNVEV in the germline V gene (reference sequence). The V and J ends lost 10 bases and 3 bases respectively, with 13 bases between them. The length of the CDR3 is 12 residues.

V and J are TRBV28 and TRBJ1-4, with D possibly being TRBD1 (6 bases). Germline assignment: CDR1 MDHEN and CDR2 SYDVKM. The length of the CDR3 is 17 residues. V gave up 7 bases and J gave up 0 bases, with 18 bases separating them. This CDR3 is CASTPGWGQTTNEKLFF. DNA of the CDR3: TGTGCCAGCACCCCAGGTTGGGGGCAAACAACTAATGAAAAACTGTTTTTT.

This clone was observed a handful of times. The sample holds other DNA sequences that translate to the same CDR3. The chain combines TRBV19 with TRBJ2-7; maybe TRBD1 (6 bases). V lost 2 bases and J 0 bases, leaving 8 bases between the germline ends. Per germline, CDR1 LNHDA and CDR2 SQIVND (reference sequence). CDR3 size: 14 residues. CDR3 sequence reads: CASSITQGSYEQYF. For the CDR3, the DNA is TGTGCCAGTAGTATAACACAGGGCTCCTACGAGCAGTACTTC.

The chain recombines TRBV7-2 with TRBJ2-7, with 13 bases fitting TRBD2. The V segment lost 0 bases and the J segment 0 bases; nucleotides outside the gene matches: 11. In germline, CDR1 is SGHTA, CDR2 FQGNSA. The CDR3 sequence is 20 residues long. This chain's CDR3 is CASSLALSWTSGGYSYEQYF. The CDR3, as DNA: TGTGCCAGCAGCTTAGCCCTATCCTGGACTAGCGGGGGTTACTCCTACGAGCAGTACTTC.

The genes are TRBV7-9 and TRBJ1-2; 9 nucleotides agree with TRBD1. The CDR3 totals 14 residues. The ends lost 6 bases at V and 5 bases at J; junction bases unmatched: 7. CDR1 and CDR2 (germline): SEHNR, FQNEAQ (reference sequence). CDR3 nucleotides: TGTGCCAGCAGGGGGGGACAGGGCCGTTATGGCTACACCTTC. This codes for CASRGGQGRYGYTF.

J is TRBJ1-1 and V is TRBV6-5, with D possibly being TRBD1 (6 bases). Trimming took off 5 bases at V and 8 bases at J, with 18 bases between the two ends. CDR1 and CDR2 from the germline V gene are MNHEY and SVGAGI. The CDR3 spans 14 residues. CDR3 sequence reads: CASSTLQGFPEAFF. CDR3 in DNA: TGTGCCAGCAGTACCCTACAGGGATTCCCCGAAGCTTTCTTT.

CDR3 in DNA: TGTGCCAGCAGCCTCTACACGGGGACTGAAGCTTTCTTT. It specifies CASSLYTGTEAFF. J is TRBJ1-1 and V is TRBV6-5; no clear D gene. V was pared by 6 bases and J by 5 bases, with 13 bases between. CDR1 and CDR2 from the germline V gene are MNHEY and SVGAGI. There are 13 residues in the CDR3.

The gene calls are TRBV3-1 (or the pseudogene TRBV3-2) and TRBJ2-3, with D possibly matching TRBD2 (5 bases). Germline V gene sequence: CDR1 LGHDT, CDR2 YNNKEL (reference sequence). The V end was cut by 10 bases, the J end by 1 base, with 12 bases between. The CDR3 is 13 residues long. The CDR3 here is CATHLRGTDTQYF. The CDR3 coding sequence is TGTGCCACACACCTGAGGGGCACAGATACGCAGTATTTT.

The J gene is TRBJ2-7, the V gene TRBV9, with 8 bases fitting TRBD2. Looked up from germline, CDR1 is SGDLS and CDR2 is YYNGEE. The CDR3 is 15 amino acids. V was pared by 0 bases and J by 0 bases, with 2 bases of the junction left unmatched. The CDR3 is CASSVGSGSSYEQYF. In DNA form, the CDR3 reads TGTGCCAGCAGCGTAGGAAGCGGGAGCTCCTACGAGCAGTACTTC.

CDR3 in amino acids: CAISESQGESPLHF. The CDR3 DNA reads TGTGCCATCAGTGAGTCGCAGGGCGAGTCACCCCTCCACTTT. The chain recombines TRBV10-3 with TRBJ1-6, with D perhaps matching TRBD1 (5 bases). The germline CDR1 and CDR2 sequences are ENHRY and SYGVKD. The CDR3 has 14 residues. V was pared by 0 bases and J by 10 bases, with 10 bases between.

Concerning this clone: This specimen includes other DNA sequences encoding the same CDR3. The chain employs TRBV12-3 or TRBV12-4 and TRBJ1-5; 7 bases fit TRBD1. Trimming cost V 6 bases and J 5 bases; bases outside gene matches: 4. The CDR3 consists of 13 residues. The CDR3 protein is CASSLTGDQPQHF. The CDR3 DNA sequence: TGTGCCAGCAGCCTCACAGGGGATCAGCCCCAGCATTTT.

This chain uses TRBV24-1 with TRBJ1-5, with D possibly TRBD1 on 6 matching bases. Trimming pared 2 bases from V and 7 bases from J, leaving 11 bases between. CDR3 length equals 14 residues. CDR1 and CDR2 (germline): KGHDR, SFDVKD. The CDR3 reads CATSDSGGWQPQHF. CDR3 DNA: TGTGCCACCAGTGATTCGGGGGGCTGGCAGCCCCAGCATTTT.

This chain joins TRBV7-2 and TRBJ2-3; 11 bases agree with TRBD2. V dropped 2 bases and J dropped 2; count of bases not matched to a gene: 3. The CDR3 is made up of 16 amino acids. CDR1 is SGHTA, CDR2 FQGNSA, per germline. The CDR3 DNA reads TGTGCCAGCAGCTTAAGACTAGCGGGGCCCACAGATACGCAGTATTTT. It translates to CASSLRLAGPTDTQYF.

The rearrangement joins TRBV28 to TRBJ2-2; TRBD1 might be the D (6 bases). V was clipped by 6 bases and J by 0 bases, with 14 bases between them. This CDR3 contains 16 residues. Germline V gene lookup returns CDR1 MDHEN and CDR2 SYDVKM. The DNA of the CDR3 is TGTGCCAGCAGGGGCCTAGGACAGCCGAACACCGGGGAGCTGTTTTTT. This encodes CASRGLGQPNTGELFF. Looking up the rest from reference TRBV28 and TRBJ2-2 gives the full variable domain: DVKVTQSSRYLVKRTGEKVFLECVQDMDHENMFWYRQDPGLGLRLIYFSYDVKMKEKGDIPEGYSVSREKKERFSLILESASTNQTSMYLCASRGLGQPNTGELFFGEGSRLTVL.

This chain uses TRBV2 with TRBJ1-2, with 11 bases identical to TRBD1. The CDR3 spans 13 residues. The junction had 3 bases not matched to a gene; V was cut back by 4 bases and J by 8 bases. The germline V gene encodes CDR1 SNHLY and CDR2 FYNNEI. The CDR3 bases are TGTGCCAGCAGTGGGACAGGGGGCGACGGCTACACCTTC. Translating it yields CASSGTGGDGYTF.

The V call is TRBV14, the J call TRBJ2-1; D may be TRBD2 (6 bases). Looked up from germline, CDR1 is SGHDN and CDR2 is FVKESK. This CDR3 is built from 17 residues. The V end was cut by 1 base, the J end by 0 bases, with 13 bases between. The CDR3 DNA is TGTGCCAGCAGCCAAGCGACGGGGGTGGGCTCCTACAATGAGCAGTTCTTC. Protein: CASSQATGVGSYNEQFF.

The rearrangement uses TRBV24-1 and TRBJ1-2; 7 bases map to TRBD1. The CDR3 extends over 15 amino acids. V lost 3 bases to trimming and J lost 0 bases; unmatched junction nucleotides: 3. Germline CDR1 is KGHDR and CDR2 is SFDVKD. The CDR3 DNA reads TGTGCCACCAGTGATCGGGACAGAGCTAACTATGGCTACACCTTC. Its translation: CATSDRDRANYGYTF.

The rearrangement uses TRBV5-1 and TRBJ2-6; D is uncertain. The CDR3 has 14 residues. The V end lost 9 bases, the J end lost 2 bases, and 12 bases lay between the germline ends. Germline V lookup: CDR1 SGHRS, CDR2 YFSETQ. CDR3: CATNVETGANVLTF. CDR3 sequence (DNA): TGCGCCACCAACGTGGAGACTGGGGCCAACGTCCTGACTTTC.

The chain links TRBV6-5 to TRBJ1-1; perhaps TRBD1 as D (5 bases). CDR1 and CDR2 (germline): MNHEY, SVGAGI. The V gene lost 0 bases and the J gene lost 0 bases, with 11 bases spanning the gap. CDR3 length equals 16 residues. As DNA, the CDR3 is TGTGCCAGCAGTTACTCACCGGGACGCATGAACACTGAAGCTTTCTTT. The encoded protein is CASSYSPGRMNTEAFF.

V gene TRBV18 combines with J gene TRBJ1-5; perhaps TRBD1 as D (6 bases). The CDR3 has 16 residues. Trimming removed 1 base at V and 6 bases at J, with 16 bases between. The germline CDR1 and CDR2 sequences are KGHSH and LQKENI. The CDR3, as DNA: TGTGCCAGCTCACCACAGGCGGGGGCCTTAAGTCAGCCCCAGCATTTT. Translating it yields CASSPQAGALSQPQHF.